The 10 T cell receptor beta chains presented below share a single source sample, sequenced in a study of T cells in localized non-small cell lung cancer. The table came from immunoSEQ multiplex PCR; TCRdb's copy has only in-frame clones and leaves some out. This table has around 90,000 clones, around 82% appearing once. The specimen comprised PBMCs, sampled before any cancer treatment. These TCRs come from a man aged 40 to 70 with stage II squamous cell lung carcinoma.

The rearrangement joins TRBV7-9 to TRBJ1-1; D is unclear. CDR3 length equals 13 residues. V was pared by 10 bases and J by 2 bases, with 14 bases between. Germline lookup yields CDR1 SEHNR and CDR2 FQNEAQ (reference sequence). CDR3 sequence: CAMTTGVNTEAFF. The CDR3 DNA reads as TGTGCCATGACGACGGGTGTAAACACTGAAGCTTTCTTT.

Ten or more counts support this clone. This chain joins TRBV5-5 and TRBJ1-1; D is uncertain. This CDR3 has 16 residues. CDR1 and CDR2 from the germline V gene are SGHKS and YYEKEE (reference sequence). Trimming took off 4 bases at V and 0 bases at J, with 16 bases between the two ends. CDR3 loop: CASSRRTSELNTEAFF. DNA of the CDR3: TGTGCCAGCAGCCGCCGGACCTCTGAATTGAACACTGAAGCTTTCTTT. Complete variable domain (other parts from reference TRBV5-5 and TRBJ1-1): DAGVTQSPTHLIKTRGQQVTLRCSPISGHKSVSWYQQVLGQGPQFIFQYYEKEERGRGNFPDRFSARQFPNYSSELNVNALLLGDSALYLCASSRRTSELNTEAFFGQGTRLTVV.

This chain uses TRBV19 with TRBJ1-6; 7 nucleotides align to TRBD1. The length of the CDR3 is 15 residues. CDR1 is LNHDA and CDR2 is SQIVND in the germline V gene (reference sequence). Trimming removed 5 bases from V and 5 bases from J; junction bases left unmatched: 6. CDR3 DNA sequence: TGTGCCAGTAGTTGGCAGGGGGGAGATAATTCACCCCTCCACTTT. Translating it yields CASSWQGGDNSPLHF.

By sample share, this clone is medium-sized (0.01 to 0.1%). The chain has TRBV6-5 and TRBJ1-1; 7 positions agree with TRBD1. V shed 7 bases, J shed 5 bases, and the junction held 10 bases outside the gene matches. This CDR3 spans 14 amino acids. Germline assignment: CDR1 MNHEY and CDR2 SVGAGI. CDR3 in amino acids: CASNPRQGRTEAFF. The CDR3 DNA reads as TGTGCCAGCAATCCTAGACAGGGACGGACTGAAGCTTTCTTT.

The gene calls are TRBV5-4 and TRBJ2-3; no clear D. Germline values: CDR1 SGHNT, CDR2 YYREEE (reference sequence). Trimming stripped 4 bases from V and 0 bases from J, with 3 bases between. CDR3 length: 12 residues. This CDR3 reads CASSLSTDTQYF. The CDR3 DNA reads TGTGCCAGCAGCCTAAGCACAGATACGCAGTATTTT.

A note on this clone: The same CDR3 also results from other DNA sequences found in this sample. This chain connects TRBV28 to TRBJ1-2; D gene uncertain. Per the germline V gene, CDR1 is MDHEN and CDR2 is SYDVKM. Deletions cut 2 bases from V and 2 bases from J, with 3 bases between. The CDR3 covers 12 residues. CDR3 nucleotide sequence: TGTGCCAGCAGTTTAGGGAACTATGGCTACACCTTC. Translated, it gives CASSLGNYGYTF.

Note on this clone: Different DNA sequences within this sample yield the same CDR3. This rearrangement joins TRBV4-1 to TRBJ2-1; D is possibly TRBD2 (7 bases). Trimming pared 4 bases from V and 8 bases from J, leaving 18 bases between. Germline CDR1 reads MGHRA; CDR2 reads YSYEKL. The CDR3 has 15 residues. CDR3 protein: CASSPLAGAGDEQFF. CDR3 sequence (DNA): TGCGCCAGCAGCCCCCTGGCGGGAGCAGGGGATGAGCAGTTCTTC.

The V and J genes are TRBV11-2 and TRBJ2-1; TRBD2 matches 10 bases. CDR3 length: 15 residues. Germline V gives CDR1 SGHAT, CDR2 FQNNGV. The J segment lost 7 bases and the V segment lost 3 bases, leaving 6 bases of the junction unmatched. The chain's CDR3 is CASSFLAGEGNEQFF. The CDR3 bases are TGTGCCAGCAGCTTCCTAGCGGGGGAGGGAAATGAGCAGTTCTTC.

In this sample, this clone turned up a few times. The sample carries other DNA sequences with the same CDR3. The gene calls are TRBV14 and TRBJ2-1; weak D call: TRBD1 (5 bases). The germline V gene has CDR1 SGHDN and CDR2 FVKESK. Deletions cut 0 bases from V and 4 bases from J, with 16 bases between. The CDR3 is made up of 17 amino acids. The CDR3 nucleotides read TGTGCCAGCAGCCAAGATATAGGCAGGGCGATTTACAATGAGCAGTTCTTC. Translated: CASSQDIGRAIYNEQFF.

The J gene is TRBJ2-7, the V gene TRBV7-3; D is perhaps TRBD2 (5 bases). Trimming cost V 5 bases and J 0 bases, with 14 bases left between them. CDR1 is SGHTA, CDR2 FQGTGA, per germline. The CDR3 spans 15 residues. DNA of the CDR3: TGTGCCAGCAGCCCCCGAGGGCAGCCCTCCTACGAGCAGTACTTC. This gives the protein CASSPRGQPSYEQYF.